The clone carrying this T cell receptor beta chain was picked up many times. This CDR3 spans 14 amino acids. The ends were cut back, 6 bases at V and 2 bases at J, with 13 bases in the middle. Previously published methods and listed TCR primers were used for the bulk TCR libraries. TCRdb fed the PCR reads into MiXCR, producing one record per CDR3 protein. Of about 640,000 distinct CDR3 sequences listed, less than 20% were seen once; the top ten hold under 0.95%. This sample was taken from a study of molecular identifiers for immune sequencing clone quantification. The receptor was derived from a human donor in good health. Some libraries in this study had Jurkat cell RNA spiked in. The V gene is TRBV12-3 or TRBV12-4, the J gene TRBJ1-2; a weak D match, TRBD1 (5 bases). Sequencing was carried out using naive CD8+ T cells from blood, with Jurkat cell RNA spiked in. The subset: FACS-sorted CD8+CD4-CCR7+CD45RA+ naive T cells. CDR3: CASRPVTANYGYTF. The CDR3 region has the DNA TGTGCCAGCAGACCCGTGACAGCAAACTATGGCTACACCTTC.